The clone carrying this T cell receptor (beta chain) has ten or more counts. Its target is not known. This sample was taken from a study of beta chain features in type 1 diabetes. Study results and limitations: Type 1 diabetes patients showed a moderate but significant shortening of TCRB CDR3s in all four CD4+ subsets. A PCR bias possibly favoring shorter templates would apply equally to patients and controls. In comparison with healthy donors, patients had naive, central memory and Treg TCRB repertoires that appeared more similar.

The whole isolated RNA underwent reverse transcription, so sequencing captured expressed TCRB transcripts. Average reads for naive, central memory and regulatory T cell samples were roughly 3.4 million. Data came from immunoSEQ multiplex PCR; TCRdb stores just in-frame clones and leaves some out. The sample holds around 300,000 clones, about 7.8% seen once. V was cut by 0 bases and J by 3 bases, with 5 bases left in between. The CDR3 totals 14 residues. CDR1 is SGHTA, CDR2 FQGNSA, per germline. This receptor was identified in a woman between 18 and 29 years old in good health. The specimen was central memory CD4+ T cells from blood. This chain links TRBV7-2 with TRBJ2-2, with D perhaps TRBD2 (5 bases). The chain's CDR3 is CASSLARDTGELFF. CDR3 DNA sequence: TGTGCCAGCAGCTTAGCGCGGGACACCGGGGAGCTGTTTTTT.